These T cell receptor beta chains were read from a single sample in a study of shared clonotypes between healthy human individuals. Generated by immunoSEQ multiplex PCR, the TCRdb table keeps only in-frame clones and is missing some. The repertoire holds around 600,000 clones, with approximately 96% as singletons. The specimen sequenced was naive CD8+ T cells sorted from blood. All receptors come from a woman aged 30 to 39 in good health. Each CDR3 is given with its conserved first and last residue. D genes are given only for firm matches. Expanded clones get a size class; other rows say once, few or many, or leave the size out.

>TRBV19|TRBJ2-2|-|-
TGTGCCAGTAGGGATTCATTGGGCGGGGAGCTGTTTTTT
CASRDSLGGELFF
>TRBV5-4|TRBJ2-1|-|-
TGTGCCAGCAGCCCTGACAGGTGGGGAGGGCAGTTCTTC
CASSPDRWGGQFF
>TRBV5-5|TRBJ1-3|-|-
TGTGCCAGCAGCGGGACCCTCTCTGGAAACACCATATATTTT
CASSGTLSGNTIYF
>TRBV2|TRBJ2-2|-|-
TGTGCCGCCGGACCGTACACCGGGGAGCTGTTTTTT
CAAGPYTGELFF
>TRBV9|TRBJ1-1|-|-
TGTGCCAGCAGCGTCTCTTCCGGGTCGGGCACTGAAGCTTTCTTT
CASSVSSGSGTEAFF
>TRBV7-9|TRBJ2-1|TRBD1|-
TGTGCCAGCAGCTCTCCCGGGACAGGCCTGAACAATGAGCAGTTCTTC
CASSSPGTGLNNEQFF
>TRBV4-1|TRBJ2-7|-|once
TGCGCCAGCAGCCACTCTTGGGGGGCCCGCTCCTACGAGCAGTACTTC
CASSHSWGARSYEQYF
>TRBV5-8|TRBJ1-6|TRBD1|-
TGTGCCAGCAGCGACCGGACAGGGGGCTTTAATTCACCCCTCCACTTT
CASSDRTGGFNSPLHF
>TRBV18|TRBJ1-6|-|once
TGTGCCAGCTCATCCCCGACAGAATATAATTCACCCCTCCACTTT
CASSSPTEYNSPLHF
>TRBV27|TRBJ2-7|-|-
TGTGCCAGCAGCAACCGGGACGGAGTAACCTACGAGCAGTACTTC
CASSNRDGVTYEQYF